A single sample is the source of the 18 T cell receptor beta chains below, sequenced in a study of blood T cell repertoires in COVID-19. Clones were sequenced by immunoSEQ multiplex PCR, and TCRdb holds only the in-frame ones, with some missing. The table records 120,000 or so clones, approximately 77% of them present only once. The sequencing input was peripheral blood. Receptors were obtained from a human donor in a cohort sampled during active COVID-19.

This clone was detected only once. V gene TRBV6-1 combines with J gene TRBJ1-5; 8 bases are shared with TRBD1. The CDR3 loop spans 14 amino acids. CDR1 and CDR2 from the germline V gene are MNHNS and SASEGT. Trimming at V came to 1 base and at J to 10 bases, leaving 6 bases not matched to a gene. The chain's CDR3 is CASSEGTGYSPQHF. The CDR3 DNA reads TGTGCCAGCAGTGAAGGGACAGGGTATTCCCCCCAGCATTTT.

To note about this clone: Sequence at one end of the junction differs from germline and may be a read error. The chain is built from TRBV7-8 and TRBJ2-7, with 12 bases matching TRBD2. The CDR3 sequence is 15 residues long. Germline values: CDR1 SGHVS, CDR2 FQNEAQ. This chain's CDR3 is CASTLLAGGAYEQYF. The CDR3 DNA reads as TGTGCCAGCACCTTACTAGCGGGAGGAGCCTACGAGCAGTACTTC.

The chain combines TRBV28 with TRBJ2-7; maybe TRBD1 (6 bases). This CDR3 contains 15 residues. Germline V gene lookup returns CDR1 MDHEN and CDR2 SYDVKM. Trimming removed 6 bases from V and 3 bases from J, with 18 bases in between. CDR3 sequence: CASRTMTGPVYEQYF. CDR3 bases: TGTGCCAGCAGGACCATGACAGGACCCGTCTACGAGCAGTACTTC.

The V and J genes are TRBV4-1 and TRBJ1-1, with TRBD1 identical over 7 bases. Germline assignment: CDR1 MGHRA and CDR2 YSYEKL. CDR3 length: 14 amino acids. After removal of 4 bases from V and 4 bases from J, the junction contained 6 bases not matched to a gene. DNA of the CDR3: TGCGCCAGCAGCCCCGTACAGGGGAGCACTGAAGCTTTCTTT. It codes for CASSPVQGSTEAFF.

Concerning this clone: At one end, the junction sequence differs from germline, possibly due to a read error. V is TRBV27 and J is TRBJ2-7; 7 nucleotides match TRBD1. The germline CDR1 and CDR2 sequences are MNHEY and SMNVEV (reference sequence). The CDR3 has 14 amino acids. CDR3: CASRPTTGPYEQYF. CDR3 DNA sequence: TGTGCCAGCAGACCCACGACAGGGCCCTATGAGCAGTACTTC.

This clone was recorded a few times. This chain joins TRBV9 and TRBJ2-5; 7 positions match TRBD2. This CDR3 contains 14 residues. The germline V gene has CDR1 SGDLS and CDR2 YYNGEE. V lost 0 bases, J lost 5 bases, and 4 bases stayed unmatched. The CDR3, as DNA: TGTGCCAGCAGCGTAGCGGGAGGTGGGGAGACCCAGTACTTC. Its protein is CASSVAGGGETQYF.

V usage is TRBV5-1 and J usage is TRBJ1-2; perhaps TRBD1 as D (5 bases). V gave up 5 bases and J gave up 8 bases, with 16 bases separating them. The CDR3 consists of 13 residues. Germline V lookup: CDR1 SGHRS, CDR2 YFSETQ. CDR3 protein: CASRQGKLEGYTF. In DNA form, the CDR3 reads TGCGCCAGCAGGCAGGGCAAGTTGGAGGGCTACACCTTC.

This chain uses TRBV13 with TRBJ1-6; maybe TRBD1 (5 bases). Trimming cost V 5 bases and J 0 bases, with 14 bases left between them. Germline V CDR1 and CDR2: PRHDT, FYEKMQ (reference sequence). The CDR3 runs 17 residues. CDR3 nucleotides: TGTGCCAGCAGCCCCTGGGGGGGGAGCTCCTATAATTCACCCCTCCACTTT. The encoded protein is CASSPWGGSSYNSPLHF.

This sequence joins TRBV30 and TRBJ1-1, with a possible D match to TRBD1 (6 bases). The CDR3 has 15 residues. CDR1 is GTSNPN and CDR2 is SVGIG in the germline V gene (reference sequence). Trimming left V 3 bases short and J 4 bases short, with 18 bases between. The CDR3 DNA is TGTGCCTGGAGCGTACTGGTTCAGGGGACCACTGAAGCTTTCTTT. Residues: CAWSVLVQGTTEAFF.

This clone has a handful of counts. The chain employs TRBV3-1 (or the pseudogene TRBV3-2) and TRBJ1-6, with 8 bases that match TRBD1. There are 16 residues in the CDR3. Germline CDR1 and CDR2: LGHDT and YNNKEL (reference sequence). V was pared by 4 bases and J by 7 bases, with 9 bases of the junction left unmatched. The CDR3 region has the DNA TGTGCCAGCAGCCTTCGGACAGGGCTTGGGAATTCACCCCTCCACTTT. Translated, it gives CASSLRTGLGNSPLHF.

This clone was counted a few times. The rearrangement joins TRBV27 to TRBJ2-7; TRBD2 might be the D (5 bases). Germline CDR1 reads MNHEY; CDR2 reads SMNVEV (reference sequence). V was cut by 4 bases and J by 6 bases, with 16 bases left in between. This CDR3 has 14 residues. The DNA of the CDR3 is TGTGCCAGCAGTTCCACCTCTGATGCGGGCGAGCAGTACTTC. Translating gives CASSSTSDAGEQYF.

The chain has TRBV3-1 (or the pseudogene TRBV3-2) and TRBJ1-2; the D is unclear. The V gene's germline CDR1 is LGHDT and CDR2 YNNKEL (reference sequence). CDR3 length: 16 amino acids. Trimming pared 1 base from V and 1 base from J, leaving 13 bases between. CDR3 sequence: CASSQVGTTLNYGYTF. CDR3 coding DNA: TGTGCCAGCAGCCAAGTCGGTACGACTCTTAACTATGGCTACACCTTC.

This rearrangement joins TRBV2 to TRBJ1-1; the match to TRBD1 covers 7 bases. The CDR3 spans 13 residues. Germline V CDR1 and CDR2: SNHLY, FYNNEI. J lost 5 bases, V lost 6 bases, and 6 bases had no gene match. The CDR3 protein is CASSSDRVTEAFF. DNA of the CDR3: TGTGCCAGCAGCTCAGACAGGGTAACTGAAGCTTTCTTT.

This clone was counted a few times. The rearrangement links TRBV18 to TRBJ2-5; TRBD2 agrees at 7 bases. Germline trimming cut 1 base from V and 5 bases from J; bases unmatched to any gene: 4. Per germline, CDR1 KGHSH and CDR2 LQKENI. This CDR3 is 14 amino acids long. The CDR3 loop is CASSPLGGTETQYF. The CDR3 DNA reads as TGTGCCAGCTCACCACTCGGGGGGACTGAGACCCAGTACTTC. Variable domain in full (rest from reference TRBV18 and TRBJ2-5): NAGVMQNPRHLVRRRGQEARLRCSPMKGHSHVYWYRQLPEEGLKFMVYLQKENIIDESGMPKERFSAEFPKEGPSILRIQQVVRGDSAAYFCASSPLGGTETQYFGPGTRLLVL.

The V gene is TRBV11-1, the J gene TRBJ2-7, with 10 positions matching TRBD2. This CDR3 contains 15 residues. V shed 0 bases, J shed 3 bases, and the junction held 2 bases outside the gene matches. In germline, CDR1 is SGHAT, CDR2 FQDESV (reference sequence). The CDR3 DNA reads TGTGCCAGCAGCTTAGCGGCTAGCGGGAGCTACGAGCAGTACTTC. Its protein is CASSLAASGSYEQYF.

This chain links TRBV18 with TRBJ1-1; 8 bases agree with TRBD1. The CDR3 covers 13 residues. Germline CDR1 KGHSH, CDR2 LQKENI. Trimming cost V 3 bases and J 4 bases; bases outside gene matches: 1. DNA of the CDR3: TGTGCCAGCTCACCCGACAGGGGCACTGAAGCTTTCTTT. Translating it yields CASSPDRGTEAFF.

The genes are TRBV4-2 and TRBJ2-7, with D perhaps TRBD1 (6 bases). Trimming left V 0 bases short and J 4 bases short, with 34 bases between. CDR3 length equals 22 residues. The germline V gene has CDR1 LGHNA and CDR2 YNFKEQ. CDR3 in amino acids: CASSQDLPTDVMTGLGEYEQYF. DNA for the CDR3: TGTGCCAGCAGCCAAGATCTACCCACCGATGTCATGACAGGCCTGGGCGAATACGAGCAGTACTTC.

This clone has a handful of counts. The V call is TRBV2, the J call TRBJ2-7, with 7 bases fitting TRBD1. Germline CDR1 is SNHLY and CDR2 is FYNNEI. The CDR3 contains 13 residues. Unmatched junction bases numbered 3, after V lost 6 bases and J lost 1 base. The CDR3 nucleotides are TGTGCCAGCAGACGACAGGGTTCCTACGAGCAGTACTTC. Translating gives CASRRQGSYEQYF.